Sequencing of this TCR beta chain was carried out in a study of T-cell memory formation after mild COVID-19. Deletions cut 2 bases from V and 5 bases from J, with 6 bases between. Germline-derived CDR1 and CDR2 are SGHTA and FQGNSA. The length of the CDR3 is 13 residues. Barcoded TCR alpha and TCR beta cDNA libraries with UMIs came from 5'RACE using constant-segment primers. TCRdb reprocessed the 5' RACE reads with MiXCR, giving one entry per CDR3 protein. The data show 450,000 to 650,000 distinct CDR3 sequences, with more than 15% seen just once and about 11% held by the top ten. Notes on the study in general: Clones that contracted from day 15 to 85 had balanced CD4/CD8; later expanders were CD4+ biased. Mostly located in CM and EM were contracting CD4+ clones, with contracting CD8+ clones located in EMRA.

This clonotype has just a few counts. The antigen is unknown. Sequences were obtained from PBMCs or a T cell subset sorted from them (not recorded which). The receptor comes from an adult woman who had mild COVID-19 (a few samples of this study predate the infection). Cell type and time point are not known. V gene TRBV7-2 combines with J gene TRBJ2-2, with D uncertain. CDR3 region: CASSLIQTGELFF. CDR3 sequence (DNA): TGTGCCAGCAGCTTAATACAGACCGGGGAGCTGTTTTTT.